These 30 T cell receptor beta chains share one sample of origin, sequenced in a study of blood T cell repertoires in COVID-19. This table comes from immunoSEQ multiplex PCR, and its TCRdb copy is limited to in-frame clones, with some not included. The sample records 70,000 to 95,000 clones, roughly 90% being singletons. Sequenced: peripheral blood. The source of these receptors is a man aged 50 to 60 with COVID-19, enrolled during active disease.

The chain couples TRBV7-2 to TRBJ1-1; D ambiguous. V was clipped by 5 bases and J by 0 bases, with 16 bases between them. This CDR3 comprises 16 residues. CDR1 and CDR2 (germline): SGHTA, FQGNSA. CDR3 region: CASSPARTRMNTEAFF. Written as DNA, the CDR3 is TGTGCCAGCAGCCCCGCACGGACTAGGATGAACACTGAAGCTTTCTTT. The full variable domain, with the rest looked up from reference TRBV7-2 and TRBJ1-1, is GAGVSQSPSNKVTEKGKDVELRCDPISGHTALYWYRQSLGQGLEFLIYFQGNSAPDKSGLPSDRFSAERTGGSVSTLTIQRTQQEDSAVYLCASSPARTRMNTEAFFGQGTRLTVV.

This clone was found once. The J gene is TRBJ1-5, the V gene TRBV4-2; 8 nucleotides line up with TRBD1. Germline V gene sequence: CDR1 LGHNA, CDR2 YNFKEQ. The CDR3 spans 16 residues. J was trimmed by 2 bases and V by 0 bases; bases with no gene match: 3. This CDR3 reads CASSQETGARNQPQHF. The DNA of the CDR3 is TGTGCCAGCAGCCAAGAGACAGGGGCCCGCAATCAGCCCCAGCATTTT.

The chain is built from TRBV7-9 and TRBJ2-7; possibly TRBD1 for D (5 bases). CDR3 size: 11 residues. Germline V gene sequence: CDR1 SEHNR, CDR2 FQNEAQ (reference sequence). The V and J ends lost 8 bases and 4 bases respectively, with 9 bases between them. The CDR3 nucleotides are TGTGCCAGCGTAGGGGATTACGAGCAGTACTTC. The encoded protein is CASVGDYEQYF.

The CDR3 bases are TGTGCCACCAGCAGATCCGGACAGGGGACATCCGGAAACACCATATATTTT. This translates into CATSRSGQGTSGNTIYF. The chain recombines TRBV15 with TRBJ1-3, with TRBD1 matching 9 bases. The germline gives CDR1 LNHNV, CDR2 YYDKDF (reference sequence). The CDR3 runs to 17 residues. The junction had 9 bases not matched to a gene; V was cut back by 2 bases and J by 4 bases.

V gene TRBV19 combines with J gene TRBJ1-5, with a possible D match to TRBD1 (6 bases). The CDR3 covers 16 residues. Germline loops: CDR1 LNHDA, CDR2 SQIVND (reference sequence). V was clipped by 6 bases and J by 0 bases, with 15 bases between them. The CDR3 here is CASSIWDTNSNQPQHF. The CDR3 nucleotides are TGTGCCAGTAGCATCTGGGACACAAATAGCAATCAGCCCCAGCATTTT.

This chain connects TRBV6-2 or TRBV6-3 to TRBJ1-6, with 11 nucleotides matching TRBD1. CDR1 MNHEY and CDR2 SVGEGT come from the germline V gene. The CDR3 length is 15 residues. Losses at the gene ends were 4 bases for V and 8 bases for J; bases not matched to a gene: 4. Here the CDR3 reads CASSSGQGAYSPLHF. CDR3 nucleotide sequence: TGTGCCAGCAGTTCCGGACAGGGGGCATATTCACCCCTCCACTTT.

The genes are TRBV5-1 and TRBJ1-2; perhaps TRBD1 as D (6 bases). Trimming removed 4 bases from V and 4 bases from J, with 17 bases in between. CDR1 and CDR2 (germline): SGHRS, YFSETQ. The CDR3 sequence is 15 residues long. The CDR3 spells CASSAGRTGPYGYTF. CDR3 nucleotides: TGCGCCAGCAGCGCCGGGCGAACAGGGCCCTATGGCTACACCTTC.

Only a few counts were recorded for this clone. J is TRBJ2-7 and V is TRBV29-1; possible D gene TRBD1, 6 bases. Trimming cost V 6 bases and J 5 bases, with 14 bases left between them. The CDR3 covers 12 residues. The germline CDR1 and CDR2 sequences are SQVTM and ANQGSEA. The chain's CDR3 is CSVAGDWNEQYF. CDR3 bases: TGCAGCGTCGCAGGGGATTGGAACGAGCAGTACTTC.

This chain uses TRBV4-3 with TRBJ1-2; 7 bases agree with TRBD1. Per germline, CDR1 LGHNA and CDR2 YSLEER. The CDR3 totals 16 residues. The V segment lost 1 base and the J segment 0 bases; nucleotides outside the gene matches: 5. CDR3 coding DNA: TGCGCCAGCAGCCAAGGGACAGGATCCTCTAACTATGGCTACACCTTC. This sequence encodes CASSQGTGSSNYGYTF.

The V gene is TRBV16, the J gene TRBJ2-1, with a weak D call TRBD1 (5 bases). V was shortened by 2 bases and J by 7 bases, with 9 bases between the two germline ends. The germline V gene encodes CDR1 KGHSY and CDR2 FQNENV. There are 13 residues in the CDR3. The CDR3 DNA reads as TGTGCCAGCAGCCAAAGGGGTTTTAATGAGCAGTTCTTC. This codes for CASSQRGFNEQFF.

In its sample, this clone was seen once. The chain recombines TRBV7-9 with TRBJ1-3; the D gene is possibly TRBD1 (5 bases). Germline V CDR1 and CDR2: SEHNR, FQNEAQ (reference sequence). V lost 5 bases, J lost 0 bases, and 11 bases lay in between. The CDR3 covers 15 residues. CDR3 sequence: CASSRQSFSGNTIYF. DNA for the CDR3: TGTGCCAGCAGCCGACAGAGCTTCTCTGGAAACACCATATATTTT.

The chain combines TRBV27 with TRBJ1-6, with 10 bases lining up with TRBD1. The CDR3 is 14 amino acids. Germline V gene sequence: CDR1 MNHEY, CDR2 SMNVEV (reference sequence). The V and J ends lost 6 bases and 8 bases, in that order; junction bases with no gene match: 4. The CDR3 loop reads CASSPGTGDSPLHF. The CDR3 DNA is TGTGCCAGCAGCCCCGGGACAGGGGATTCACCCCTCCACTTT.

The rearrangement joins TRBV6-1 to TRBJ2-1, with 9 bases identical to TRBD1. Germline V gene sequence: CDR1 MNHNS, CDR2 SASEGT. V trimming: 4 bases; J trimming: 0 bases; junction bases outside the gene matches: 7. CDR3 size: 17 residues. Here the CDR3 reads CASSGGTGRPSYNEQFF. As DNA, the CDR3 is TGTGCCAGCAGTGGCGGGACAGGGAGGCCCTCCTACAATGAGCAGTTCTTC.

J is TRBJ1-6 and V is TRBV4-1; possible D gene TRBD1, 5 bases. Trimming removed 0 bases from V and 0 bases from J, with 15 bases in between. This CDR3 comprises 19 residues. Germline CDR1 and CDR2: MGHRA and YSYEKL. The CDR3 is CASSQDDSPAGSYNSPLHF. The CDR3 DNA is TGCGCCAGCAGCCAAGATGACAGCCCCGCCGGCTCCTATAATTCACCCCTCCACTTT.

V usage is TRBV19 and J usage is TRBJ2-2; TRBD1 is a possible D gene (6 bases). CDR3 length: 13 amino acids. With 7 bases removed from V and 1 base from J, the gap between germline ends came to 7 bases. Per germline, CDR1 LNHDA and CDR2 SQIVND (reference sequence). The CDR3 DNA reads as TGTGCCAGTACCAGGGGGAACACCGGGGAGCTGTTTTTT. Translation gives CASTRGNTGELFF.

There are a few counts of this clone. The chain joins TRBV6-5 to TRBJ1-1, with 9 bases fitting TRBD1. The CDR3 extends over 14 amino acids. V trimming: 10 bases; J trimming: 2 bases; junction bases outside the gene matches: 8. Germline assignment: CDR1 MNHEY and CDR2 SVGAGI. CDR3 DNA: TGTGCCACCACGGACAGGGGTAAAAACACTGAAGCTTTCTTT. It encodes CATTDRGKNTEAFF.

V and J are TRBV3-1 (or the pseudogene TRBV3-2) and TRBJ1-1, with D possibly matching TRBD1 (6 bases). V shed 4 bases and J shed 7 bases, with 10 bases lying between them. Germline loops: CDR1 LGHDT, CDR2 YNNKEL (reference sequence). This CDR3 comprises 12 residues. CDR3 protein: CASSRTGIEAFF. The CDR3 nucleotides are TGTGCCAGCAGCCGAACAGGGATTGAAGCTTTCTTT.

This clone showed up just once. This chain connects TRBV15 to TRBJ2-3, with 8 nucleotides matching TRBD2. CDR1 and CDR2 from the germline V gene are LNHNV and YYDKDF (reference sequence). The CDR3 has 16 residues. J gave up 4 bases and V 3 bases, and 9 bases lay outside the gene matches. This chain's CDR3 is CATSSNAGGGADTQYF. CDR3 bases: TGTGCCACCAGCAGTAACGCCGGGGGGGGTGCAGATACGCAGTATTTT.

V gene TRBV1 combines with J gene TRBJ1-2; the tabulated D call, TRBD1, remains unverified against the DNA. TRBV1 is deemed a pseudogene. The CDR3 is 16 residues long. CDR3 sequence (DNA): TGCACCAGCAGCCAACTGACAGGGCTTCTTACGGGGGGCTACACCTTC. Its translation: CTSSQLTGLLTGGYTF.

The chain employs TRBV18 and TRBJ1-2; 7 bases line up with TRBD1. The CDR3 consists of 14 residues. CDR1 and CDR2 (germline): KGHSH, LQKENI. Germline trimming cut 2 bases from V and 2 bases from J; bases unmatched to any gene: 2. The CDR3 nucleotides read TGTGCCAGCTCACCAGACAGGGTGAACTATGGCTACACCTTC. Its translation is CASSPDRVNYGYTF.

This chain joins TRBV11-2 and TRBJ1-1; TRBD1 matches at 7 bases. The V and J ends lost 5 bases and 7 bases, in that order; junction bases with no gene match: 7. Germline V CDR1 and CDR2: SGHAT, FQNNGV. This CDR3 is 13 amino acids long. The CDR3 nucleotides are TGTGCCAGCAGCCTTGACAGGGCTTTTGAAGCTTTCTTT. It codes for CASSLDRAFEAFF. Full variable domain (remainder filled in from reference TRBV11-2 and TRBJ1-1): EAGVAQSPRYKIIEKRQSVAFWCNPISGHATLYWYQQILGQGPKLLIQFQNNGVVDDSQLPKDRFSAERLKGVDSTLKIQPAKLEDSAVYLCASSLDRAFEAFFGQGTRLTVV.

The chain joins TRBV7-9 to TRBJ2-7; 10 nucleotides align to TRBD2. The CDR3 is made up of 15 amino acids. Germline values: CDR1 SEHNR, CDR2 FQNEAQ (reference sequence). V gave up 3 bases and J gave up 5 bases; unmatched junction bases: 7. The CDR3 region is CASSFPAGGRNEQYF. Here the CDR3 DNA reads TGTGCCAGCAGCTTCCCAGCGGGGGGGCGGAACGAGCAGTACTTC.

Regarding this clone: A read error may produce the germline difference seen at one junction end. The J gene is TRBJ2-7, the V gene TRBV7-7; weak D call: TRBD1 (6 bases). The CDR3 is 15 residues long. From germline, CDR1 is SSHAT and CDR2 FNYEAQ (reference sequence). The CDR3 spells CASSPALDSFEEQYF. The CDR3, as DNA: TGTGCTAGCAGCCCAGCCCTGGACAGCTTTGAAGAGCAGTACTTC.

The chain links TRBV7-2 to TRBJ2-3; 10 nucleotides align to TRBD2. The CDR3 is 16 residues long. Germline-derived CDR1 and CDR2 are SGHTA and FQGNSA. Trimming removed 2 bases from V and 2 bases from J; junction bases left unmatched: 4. The CDR3 loop is CASSLISGGFTDTQYF. CDR3 nucleotide sequence: TGTGCCAGCAGCTTAATTAGCGGGGGGTTCACAGATACGCAGTATTTT.

This chain joins TRBV10-3 and TRBJ2-7; 8 nucleotides align to TRBD1. Per germline, CDR1 ENHRY and CDR2 SYGVKD. With V trimmed by 4 bases and J by 9 bases, 8 bases remained unmatched. The CDR3 contains 13 residues. The CDR3 reads CAISGQGAERQYF. In DNA, the CDR3 is TGTGCCATCAGTGGGCAGGGGGCGGAAAGGCAGTACTTC.

The chain uses TRBV6-5 and TRBJ1-1; D unclear. The germline CDR1 and CDR2 sequences are MNHEY and SVGAGI. Trimming took off 0 bases at V and 4 bases at J, with 9 bases between the two ends. The CDR3 is 14 residues long. The CDR3 loop reads CASSYSRHFTEAFF. CDR3 coding DNA: TGTGCCAGCAGTTACTCGCGACACTTCACTGAAGCTTTCTTT.

This clone was seen only a few times. The V and J genes are TRBV10-1 and TRBJ2-7, with 7 bases matching TRBD1. Germline V gives CDR1 WNHNN, CDR2 SYGVQD (reference sequence). The J segment lost 1 base and the V segment lost 4 bases, leaving 4 bases of the junction unmatched. This CDR3 is 14 amino acids long. The DNA of the CDR3 is TGCGCCAGCAGTGCCCGACAGGGATCCTACGAGCAGTACTTC. Amino acid sequence: CASSARQGSYEQYF.

The chain is built from TRBV5-1 and TRBJ1-2; TRBD1 aligns across 7 bases. Germline V lookup: CDR1 SGHRS, CDR2 YFSETQ. The CDR3 is 13 residues long. V lost 4 bases to trimming and J lost 9 bases; unmatched junction nucleotides: 9. CDR3 sequence reads: CASSRDRDNRYTF. CDR3 nucleotides: TGCGCCAGCAGCCGCGACAGGGATAATCGCTACACCTTC.

The chain employs TRBV19 and TRBJ2-7, with D possibly matching TRBD2 (6 bases). This CDR3 region has 11 residues. V was shortened by 8 bases and J by 5 bases, with 10 bases between the two germline ends. The germline V gene encodes CDR1 LNHDA and CDR2 SQIVND (reference sequence). The CDR3 region is CASGLIDEQYF. In DNA form, the CDR3 reads TGTGCCAGTGGACTAATCGACGAGCAGTACTTC.

Here the CDR3 reads CASSARERNQPQHF. The CDR3 bases are TGTGCCAGCAGTGCCCGGGAGCGCAATCAGCCCCAGCATTTT. The chain joins TRBV2 to TRBJ1-5; D unclear. This CDR3 comprises 14 residues. The V gene's germline CDR1 is SNHLY and CDR2 FYNNEI. Trimming shortened V by 4 bases and J by 2 bases, and 9 bases separated the two germline ends.